The T cell receptor beta chain under discussion was sequenced for a study of breast tumors, draining lymph nodes, adjacent tissues listed by TCRdb under 2016. For the wider study: The study compared TCR beta repertoires across tumor, adjacent nontumor tissue and axillary lymph nodes from breast cancer patients. The study aimed to assess the relationships and possible T-cell exchange between tumor, surrounding tissue and draining lymph node repertoires in human breast cancer.

The germline V gene specifies LGHNT as CDR1 and FRNRAP as CDR2. Measured from the cysteine to the phenylalanine, the CDR3 is 15 residues long. The read is trimmed to its CDR3 DNA, 45 bases read in frame from base 1. Reads for this sample came from an Illumina HiSeq 2000. Multiplex PCR amplification was used to generate the TCR beta chain libraries. The amplified TCR beta chain products were analyzed by high-throughput sequencing. The public reads were run again by TCRdb, first through fastp at Q25 and then through MiXCR, and only productive beta chains were kept. Merged by CDR3 protein, the rows form single entries marked with the most common genes and DNA. The sample yields tens of thousands of distinct CDR3 sequences; roughly 30% were counted once. About 8% of the sample belongs to the ten largest clones. The axillary draining lymph nodes of breast cancer patients were the source of the lymph node samples.

The research as a whole found: Tumor T-cell repertoires showed less diversity than lymph node repertoires and more diversity than nontumor tissue repertoires, and tumor T-cell repertoires showed preferential V and J gene usage. Tumor and nontumor tissue repertoires were found to be significantly more similar in luminal-like than in basal-like breast cancer. The data were considered consistent with most tumor T cells being derived from the lymph node and subsequently expanding within tumor tissue. Rather than being directly demonstrated, the conclusion that tumor T cells originate in lymph nodes was presented as consistent with a hypothesis.

Comment on this clonotype: The clone's antigen remains unknown. Base quality data are lacking; no much larger clone is found one base away.

The rearranged chain carries TRBV12-5 and TRBJ1-5; 9 bases in between match TRBD1. The sequence was collected from a female donor with breast cancer. Some clones in this sample may be carry-over from other donors' samples. The sample comprised axillary lymph node tissue. The CDR3 region has the sequence CASSKGQGGNQPQHF. Here is the DNA: TGTGCCAGCAGCAAGGGACAGGGTGGCAATCAGCCCCAGCATTTT.